This T cell receptor beta chain was documented in a study of blood T cells in healthy people across ages. Whole-study results and caveats: Significant beta diversity loss was already apparent by age approximately 36, declining roughly linearly.

The V gene's germline CDR1 is SSHAT and CDR2 FNYEAQ (reference sequence). The CDR3 is 13 residues long. A second PCR of 7 to 11 cycles used a sample-barcoded 5' primer and a J-beta primer mix. TCRdb reprocessed the 5' RACE reads with MiXCR, giving one entry per CDR3 protein. In the table there are 800,000 to 950,000 distinct CDR3 sequences, 25% to 35% of which are singletons. This clonotype was detected ten times or more. Its antigen is as yet unknown. At one end, the junction sequence differs from germline, possibly due to a read error. These data also formed part of another study, on T cells of mothers and their children. That work adds: Related and unrelated pairs show TCR recombination output that thymic selection shapes similarly.

This rearrangement joins TRBV7-7 to TRBJ2-5; D might be TRBD1 or TRBD2, each matching 5 bases. This sequence originates from a woman aged 40-49 years in good health. The specimen was blood. The CDR3 is CASSRGFQETQYF. DNA of the CDR3: TGTGCTAGCAGCCGGGGCTTTCAAGAGACCCAGTACTTC.